The 8 T cell receptor beta chains given below trace back to one sample, sequenced in a study of T cell repertoires in cytomegalovirus infection. TCRdb reanalysed the reads using MiXCR and keeps one entry per CDR3 protein. The table shows 510,000 or so distinct CDR3 sequences, with about 25% occurring only once. The sample comprised PBMCs. The receptor set was obtained from a human donor in good health (CMV status not recorded). Some clones in this sample may be carry-over from other donors' samples.

The chain employs TRBV19 and TRBJ1-4; 8 bases are shared with TRBD1. J was trimmed by 4 bases and V by 6 bases; bases with no gene match: 4. CDR3 length: 14 residues. Germline-derived CDR1 and CDR2 are LNHDA and SQIVND (reference sequence). The CDR3 loop reads CASRRTGRNEKLFF. The CDR3, as DNA: TGTGCCAGTAGAAGGACAGGGCGTAATGAAAAACTGTTTTTT.

Only a few counts were recorded for this clonotype. The V gene is TRBV30, the J gene TRBJ1-2, with TRBD1 matching over 8 bases. CDR1 and CDR2 (germline): GTSNPN, SVGIG (reference sequence). This CDR3 comprises 12 residues. With V trimmed by 2 bases and J by 5 bases, 1 base remained unmatched. The CDR3 DNA sequence: TGTGCCTGGAGTAGGACAGGGTATGGCTACACCTTC. It codes for CAWSRTGYGYTF.

The rearrangement uses TRBV12-3 or TRBV12-4 and TRBJ1-2, with 9 bases matching TRBD1. Losses at the gene ends were 4 bases for V and 4 bases for J; bases not matched to a gene: 10. This CDR3 contains 16 residues. The CDR3 sequence is CASSSRGTGSGYGYTF. CDR3 nucleotides: TGTGCCAGCAGTTCTCGCGGGACAGGGTCCGGCTATGGCTACACCTTC.

The table lists this clonotype with a few counts. This chain joins TRBV2 and TRBJ2-1, with a tentative D call TRBD2 (6 bases). The length of the CDR3 is 15 residues. Germline CDR1 and CDR2: SNHLY and FYNNEI. V lost 6 bases to trimming and J lost 2 bases, with 14 bases between them. CDR3 DNA: TGTGCCAGCAGATCTGATAGCGGAGCCTACAATGAGCAGTTCTTC. The encoded protein is CASRSDSGAYNEQFF.

This clonotype was recorded a few times. The CDR3 region has the DNA TGTGCCAGCAGTGTGTGGCCTAACACCGGGGAGCTGTTTTTT. This encodes CASSVWPNTGELFF. V is TRBV2 and J is TRBJ2-2, with unresolved D. Trimming took 4 bases from V and 2 from J, leaving 8 bases between them. Germline V gene sequence: CDR1 SNHLY, CDR2 FYNNEI. The CDR3 has 14 residues.

At least ten counts were recorded for this clonotype. V usage is TRBV7-2 and J usage is TRBJ1-2; no reliable D call. V lost 8 bases and J 8 bases, leaving 24 bases between the germline ends. Per germline, CDR1 SGHTA and CDR2 FQGNSA. This CDR3 spans 15 amino acids. DNA of the CDR3: TGTGCCAGCGAAGCTTATTCCCGGGTAGCGGGGGGCTACACCTTC. Encoded protein: CASEAYSRVAGGYTF.

The V and J genes are TRBV30 and TRBJ1-5; no clear D gene. V was trimmed by 4 bases and J by 3 bases, leaving 7 bases between them. CDR1 is GTSNPN and CDR2 is SVGIG in the germline V gene (reference sequence). This CDR3 comprises 12 residues. The chain's CDR3 is CAWTKVNQPQHF. CDR3 nucleotide sequence: TGTGCCTGGACCAAGGTCAATCAGCCCCAGCATTTT. The full variable domain, in which reference TRBV30 and TRBJ1-5 provide the parts outside the CDR3, is SQTIHQWPATLVQPVGSPLSLECTVEGTSNPNLYWYRQAAGRGLQLLFYSVGIGQISSEVPQNLSASRPQDRQFILSSKKLLLSDSGFYLCAWTKVNQPQHFGDGTRLSIL.

This clonotype was recorded at least ten times. The chain is built from TRBV7-2 and TRBJ2-7; unclear D gene. Trimming cost V 5 bases and J 3 bases, with 17 bases left between them. The V gene's germline CDR1 is SGHTA and CDR2 FQGNSA. This CDR3 spans 15 amino acids. CDR3 in amino acids: CASSPGGVRHYEQYF. In DNA form, the CDR3 reads TGTGCCAGCAGCCCCGGTGGGGTAAGGCACTACGAGCAGTACTTC.